This entry lists 30 T cell receptor beta chains sequenced from one sample in a study of CD8 T cells in ankylosing spondylitis. Study findings and constraints: Seemingly distinctive of ankylosing spondylitis blood was a TCR beta motif formed by eight highly homologous variants.

One entry per CDR3 protein, called by TCRdb with MiXCR from the 5' RACE reads. The profile shows 400,000 or so distinct CDR3 sequences, 25% to 30% of them singletons. Their target antigens are unknown. Sequencing was done on a sample of blood, either unsorted or a sorted T cell fraction (not recorded which). The receptors here all came from a male donor with ankylosing spondylitis.

This clonotype was recorded a few times. The chain employs TRBV6-1 and TRBJ2-1, with 7 positions matching TRBD1. After removal of 7 bases from V and 0 bases from J, the junction contained 3 bases not matched to a gene. Per germline, CDR1 MNHNS and CDR2 SASEGT. CDR3 length: 14 residues. CDR3 protein: CASTYRGSYNEQFF. The DNA of the CDR3 is TGTGCCAGCACCTACAGGGGCTCCTACAATGAGCAGTTCTTC.

This rearrangement joins TRBV29-1 to TRBJ2-2, with D possibly called TRBD1 or TRBD2 (5 bases each). There are 13 residues in the CDR3. Trimming shortened V by 4 bases and J by 3 bases, and 9 bases separated the two germline ends. Germline V lookup: CDR1 SQVTM, CDR2 ANQGSEA. The CDR3 DNA is TGCAGCGTTGGTAGGGGAGACACCGGGGAGCTGTTTTTT. Protein product: CSVGRGDTGELFF.

In this sample, this clonotype turned up a few times. V and J are TRBV20-1 and TRBJ2-7; D call uncertain. Between the trimmed V and J ends, which lost 1 base and 6 bases, there was a span of 16 bases. The CDR3 consists of 14 residues. Per the germline V gene, CDR1 is DFQATT and CDR2 is SNEGSKA (reference sequence). CDR3 nucleotides: TGCAGTGCTAGAGGGGCCTCCCAGTTCGGCGAGCAGTACTTC. Its translation is CSARGASQFGEQYF.

CDR3 sequence (DNA): TGTGCCAGCAGCCGATCTAGAGGGAGCTCCTACAATGAGCAGTTCTTC. It yields the protein CASSRSRGSSYNEQFF. The chain uses TRBV7-8 and TRBJ2-1; possible D gene TRBD2, 5 bases. There are 16 residues in the CDR3. Trimming removed 5 bases from V and 0 bases from J, with 14 bases in between. CDR1 SGHVS and CDR2 FQNEAQ come from the germline V gene.

The chain joins TRBV25-1 to TRBJ1-1; D possibly corresponds to TRBD1 (6 bases). CDR1 is MGHDK and CDR2 is SYGVNS in the germline V gene. The germline V and J ends were trimmed by 4 bases and 4 bases, with 13 bases remaining between them. The CDR3 is made up of 14 amino acids. The CDR3 sequence: CASSGPTGPTEAFF. CDR3 in DNA: TGTGCCAGCAGTGGACCCACAGGGCCCACTGAAGCTTTCTTT.

The rearrangement links TRBV5-1 to TRBJ2-2; D not resolved. CDR3 length equals 16 residues. V was pared by 0 bases and J by 1 base, with 10 bases between. Germline V CDR1 and CDR2: SGHRS, YFSETQ. The CDR3 DNA is TGCGCCAGCAGCTTGGTGGTTTCAGGGAACACCGGGGAGCTGTTTTTT. The encoded protein is CASSLVVSGNTGELFF.

This clonotype came up once. The chain has TRBV9 and TRBJ1-5, with TRBD1 matching over 7 bases. CDR3 length equals 14 residues. CDR1 is SGDLS, CDR2 YYNGEE, per germline. V was pared by 6 bases and J by 4 bases, with 7 bases of the junction left unmatched. CDR3 sequence (DNA): TGTGCCAGCAACCGGGACAGCCCTAATCAGCCCCAGCATTTT. Translation gives CASNRDSPNQPQHF.

The chain joins TRBV4-2 to TRBJ1-5; D is undetermined. The germline gives CDR1 LGHNA, CDR2 YNFKEQ. CDR3 length: 15 residues. V gave up 0 bases and J gave up 7 bases, with 13 bases separating them. The CDR3 region is CASSQELVKAQPQHF. The CDR3 coding sequence is TGTGCCAGCAGCCAAGAACTGGTCAAGGCGCAGCCCCAGCATTTT.

The CDR3 reads CASSTSGTTDTQYF. DNA of the CDR3: TGCGCCAGCAGCACTAGCGGAACGACAGATACGCAGTATTTT. The J gene is TRBJ2-3, the V gene TRBV5-1, with 8 bases lining up with TRBD2. With V trimmed by 4 bases and J by 3 bases, 4 bases remained unmatched. There are 14 residues in the CDR3. From germline, CDR1 is SGHRS and CDR2 YFSETQ.

The rearrangement links TRBV5-1 to TRBJ1-2, with 9 positions matching TRBD1. From germline, CDR1 is SGHRS and CDR2 YFSETQ. V shed 4 bases, J shed 7 bases, and the junction held 17 bases outside the gene matches. CDR3 length equals 17 residues. CDR3 coding DNA: TGCGCCAGCAGCCCAGGGACAGGGTTAAGCCTCGGAGGTGGCTACACCTTC. Translation gives CASSPGTGLSLGGGYTF. Variable domain in full (rest from reference TRBV5-1 and TRBJ1-2): KAGVTQTPRYLIKTRGQQVTLSCSPISGHRSVSWYQQTPGQGLQFLFEYFSETQRNKGNFPGRFSGRQFSNSRSEMNVSTLELGDSALYLCASSPGTGLSLGGGYTFGSGTRLTVV.

This clonotype was recorded a few times. V is TRBV11-2 and J is TRBJ1-1; D uncertain. Germline V gene sequence: CDR1 SGHAT, CDR2 FQNNGV. Trimming took 5 bases from V and 4 from J, leaving 11 bases between them. This CDR3 has 13 amino acids. CDR3 coding DNA: TGTGCCAGCAGCCAAGGACTGGGCACTGAAGCTTTCTTT. Translation: CASSQGLGTEAFF.

This clonotype was detected a few times. This chain uses TRBV6-5 with TRBJ2-3; unclear D gene. V lost 2 bases to trimming and J lost 3 bases, with 9 bases between them. The CDR3 totals 14 residues. CDR1 is MNHEY and CDR2 is SVGAGI in the germline V gene. CDR3 bases: TGTGCCAGCAGTTACGGGGTAGCAACAGATACGCAGTATTTT. Its protein is CASSYGVATDTQYF.

This clonotype occurred a few times. This chain links TRBV12-3 or TRBV12-4 with TRBJ1-5, with 8 bases identical to TRBD1. CDR3 length: 15 amino acids. V shed 1 base, J shed 5 bases, and the junction held 4 bases outside the gene matches. The CDR3 sequence: CASSLGTGQDQPQHF. In DNA, the CDR3 is TGTGCCAGCAGTTTAGGGACAGGGCAAGATCAGCCCCAGCATTTT.

V and J are TRBV2 and TRBJ2-5, with D possibly matching TRBD2 (6 bases). Trimming shortened V by 6 bases and J by 4 bases, and 12 bases separated the two germline ends. This CDR3 has 13 amino acids. Germline loops: CDR1 SNHLY, CDR2 FYNNEI. The CDR3 here is CASSQTSRETQYF. In nucleotides, the CDR3 is TGTGCCAGCAGCCAGACTAGTAGAGAGACCCAGTACTTC. The full variable domain, rest sourced from reference TRBV2 and TRBJ2-5, is EPEVTQTPSHQVTQMGQEVILRCVPISNHLYFYWYRQILGQKVEFLVSFYNNEISEKSEIFDDQFSVERPDGSNFTLKIRSTKLEDSAMYFCASSQTSRETQYFGPGTRLLVL.

This clonotype was found a few times. The V gene is TRBV10-3, the J gene TRBJ2-3; TRBD2 agrees at 7 bases. Germline lookup yields CDR1 ENHRY and CDR2 SYGVKD. CDR3 length equals 13 residues. V lost 8 bases and J lost 4; bases outside the gene matches: 6. CDR3 loop: CAIGERDSDTQYF. The CDR3 DNA follows: TGTGCCATCGGGGAGCGGGATTCAGATACGCAGTATTTT.

This rearrangement joins TRBV24-1 to TRBJ2-3; tentatively, D is TRBD2 (5 bases). V lost 4 bases to trimming and J lost 10 bases, with 14 bases between them. In germline, CDR1 is KGHDR, CDR2 SFDVKD. This CDR3 contains 13 residues. The CDR3 here is CATSEPGLRAQYF. For the CDR3, the DNA is TGTGCCACCAGTGAACCTGGACTCAGAGCGCAGTATTTT.

This clonotype turned up a few times. This chain connects TRBV24-1 to TRBJ2-5; D remains ambiguous. The CDR3 sequence is 14 residues long. Trimming left V 3 bases short and J 5 bases short, with 12 bases between. CDR1 and CDR2 (germline): KGHDR, SFDVKD. The CDR3 region is CATSDPRLSETQYF. In DNA, the CDR3 is TGTGCCACCAGTGATCCCCGATTATCGGAGACCCAGTACTTC.

The V gene is TRBV27, the J gene TRBJ2-3; no clear D gene. Trimming cost V 3 bases and J 1 base, with 8 bases left between them. The CDR3 totals 14 residues. The V gene's germline CDR1 is MNHEY and CDR2 SMNVEV (reference sequence). The CDR3 bases are TGTGCCAGCAGTTTGCAGTGGGGCACAGATACGCAGTATTTT. Protein product: CASSLQWGTDTQYF.

The chain employs TRBV19 and TRBJ2-1; D could derive from TRBD1 or TRBD2 (5 bases each). The length of the CDR3 is 16 residues. With 4 bases removed from V and 5 bases from J, the gap between germline ends came to 18 bases. Looked up from germline, CDR1 is LNHDA and CDR2 is SQIVND (reference sequence). CDR3 nucleotides: TGTGCCAGTAGTAGAAGACGGGACGAGGCTAACAATGAGCAGTTCTTC. This codes for CASSRRRDEANNEQFF.

The chain couples TRBV10-2 to TRBJ2-2; D not resolved. The V gene's germline CDR1 is WSHSY and CDR2 SAAADI. The CDR3 spans 14 residues. Deletions cut 3 bases from V and 6 bases from J, with 11 bases between. In DNA form, the CDR3 reads TGCGCCAGCAGTGAATACCGCGGTGCCGGGGAGCTGTTTTTT. Protein product: CASSEYRGAGELFF.

This clonotype was recorded many times. The chain has TRBV29-1 and TRBJ2-7; D unresolved. Germline values: CDR1 SQVTM, CDR2 ANQGSEA. V gave up 7 bases and J gave up 0 bases, with 13 bases separating them. The CDR3 runs 13 residues. In DNA, the CDR3 is TGCAGCGCCTTCGACCGATACTCCTACGAGCAGTACTTC. Its protein product is CSAFDRYSYEQYF.

The gene calls are TRBV20-1 and TRBJ2-7; 10 positions match TRBD2. Germline V lookup: CDR1 DFQATT, CDR2 SNEGSKA (reference sequence). This CDR3 is 14 amino acids long. Unmatched junction bases numbered 7, after V lost 5 bases and J lost 3 bases. The CDR3 DNA reads as TGCAGTGCTTCCCCGGGACTAGCGTTCTACGAGCAGTACGTC. It is translated as CSASPGLAFYEQYV.

This clonotype was counted ten times or more. The chain joins TRBV5-1 to TRBJ2-1; TRBD1 matches 9 bases. The germline V gene has CDR1 SGHRS and CDR2 YFSETQ. V shed 4 bases and J 9 bases; nucleotides not matched to a gene: 11. CDR3 length equals 15 residues. The CDR3, as DNA: TGCGCCAGCAGCCAGGCCGGGACAGGGACGAGTGAGCAGTTCTTC. Encoded protein: CASSQAGTGTSEQFF.

J is TRBJ1-2 and V is TRBV5-1, with D perhaps matching TRBD1 (6 bases). Trimming removed 0 bases at V and 4 bases at J, with 13 bases between. The CDR3 runs 15 residues. Germline V lookup: CDR1 SGHRS, CDR2 YFSETQ. This CDR3 reads CASSLEGGRIYGYTF. CDR3 DNA: TGCGCCAGCAGCTTGGAGGGGGGACGTATCTATGGCTACACCTTC.

The chain links TRBV29-1 to TRBJ2-3; TRBD2 aligns across 8 bases. The ends lost 4 bases at V and 4 bases at J; junction bases unmatched: 4. The CDR3 sequence is 13 residues long. Germline V gene sequence: CDR1 SQVTM, CDR2 ANQGSEA. The CDR3 protein is CSVAAGGSDTQYF. CDR3 bases: TGCAGCGTTGCCGCGGGAGGATCAGATACGCAGTATTTT.

The CDR3 loop is CSASAEGRTRPSGANVLTF. CDR3 sequence (DNA): TGCAGTGCTAGTGCGGAAGGCCGGACTCGGCCCTCTGGGGCCAACGTCCTGACTTTC. The chain has TRBV20-1 and TRBJ2-6; maybe TRBD2 (5 bases). The length of the CDR3 is 19 residues. V gave up 3 bases and J gave up 0 bases, with 21 bases separating them. Germline CDR1 and CDR2: DFQATT and SNEGSKA (reference sequence).

This clonotype was seen a handful of times. The chain carries TRBV3-1 and TRBJ1-2, with D uncertain. CDR3 length: 14 residues. Looked up from germline, CDR1 is LGHDT and CDR2 is YNNKEL (reference sequence). V was shortened by 3 bases and J by 0 bases, with 8 bases between the two germline ends. CDR3 DNA: TGTGCCAGCAGCCATCACACCGCTAACTATGGCTACACCTTC. Protein product: CASSHHTANYGYTF.

The gene calls are TRBV7-2 and TRBJ1-6; tentative D call: TRBD1 (5 bases). V lost 1 base and J 9 bases, leaving 10 bases between the germline ends. Germline loops: CDR1 SGHTA, CDR2 FQGNSA. This CDR3 contains 14 residues. CDR3 nucleotide sequence: TGTGCCAGCAGCTTAGAGACGGGACTTTCACCCCTCCACTTT. As protein: CASSLETGLSPLHF.

V usage is TRBV12-3 or TRBV12-4 and J usage is TRBJ2-7; TRBD1 or TRBD2 may be the D gene (6 bases each). Between the trimmed V and J ends, which lost 1 base and 7 bases, there was a span of 20 bases. The CDR3 spans 16 residues. DNA of the CDR3: TGTGCCAGCAGTTTAGGTTGGGGCGGGACATTTGAGGAGCAGTACGTC. Its protein is CASSLGWGGTFEEQYV.

V usage is TRBV5-1 and J usage is TRBJ2-3; D not certain. Deletions cut 4 bases from V and 2 bases from J, with 14 bases between. Looked up from germline, CDR1 is SGHRS and CDR2 is YFSETQ. This CDR3 comprises 15 residues. The CDR3 reads CASSPSEFFTDTQYF. CDR3 bases: TGCGCCAGCAGCCCTTCGGAGTTCTTCACAGATACGCAGTATTTT.